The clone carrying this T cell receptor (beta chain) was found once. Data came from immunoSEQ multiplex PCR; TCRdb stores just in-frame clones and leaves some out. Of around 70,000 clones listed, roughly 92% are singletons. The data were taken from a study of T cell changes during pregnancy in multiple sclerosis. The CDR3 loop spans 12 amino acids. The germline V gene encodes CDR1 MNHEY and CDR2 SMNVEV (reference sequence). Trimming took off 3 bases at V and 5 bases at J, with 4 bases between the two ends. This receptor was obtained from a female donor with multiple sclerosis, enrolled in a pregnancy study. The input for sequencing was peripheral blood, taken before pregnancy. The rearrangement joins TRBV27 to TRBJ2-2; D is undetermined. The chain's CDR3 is CASSLSTGELFF. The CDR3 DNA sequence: TGTGCCAGCAGTTTGAGTACCGGGGAGCTGTTTTTT.